Listed below are T cell receptor beta chains from one sample, sequenced in a study of blood T cell repertoires in COVID-19. Some clones are missing from TCRdb's copy, which holds only in-frame ones; the method was immunoSEQ multiplex PCR. The repertoire holds 88,000 or so clones, with around 75% as singletons. The sample taken for sequencing was peripheral blood. The receptors stem from a human donor in a cohort sampled during active COVID-19. CDR3s include the opening cysteine and the closing phenylalanine or tryptophan.

v_gene: TRBV19
CDR3aa: CASSIFGTGRPYEQYF

v_gene: TRBV19
CDR3aa: CASTLSGTGATYEQYF

v_gene: TRBV15
CDR3aa: CATSRELLAGVVEQYF

v_gene: TRBV29-1
CDR3aa: CSVEPGRGGGYTF

v_gene: TRBV25-1
CDR3aa: CASSDTGAYNEQFF

v_gene: TRBV5-1
CDR3aa: CASSQEGYADTQYF

v_gene: TRBV7-2
CDR3aa: CASSFRTGTYEQYF

v_gene: TRBV18
CDR3aa: CASSPLDLKGGTEAFF

v_gene: TRBV19
CDR3aa: CASTRQNSGNTIYF

v_gene: TRBV18
CDR3aa: CASSPPQGRGQPQHF

v_gene: TRBV19
CDR3aa: CASSPERGHTGELFF

v_gene: TRBV29-1
CDR3aa: CSVGTPQANYGYTF